Listed below are T cell receptor beta chains from one sample, sequenced in a study of blood T cells in healthy people across ages. TCRdb processed the 5' RACE reads anew with MiXCR; each CDR3 protein has one entry. The sample contains some 670,000 distinct CDR3 sequences, over 40% of which appear only once. The sequenced sample was blood. These receptors were obtained from an elderly woman in good health. CDR3s include the opening cysteine and the closing phenylalanine or tryptophan. The D gene is left open where the match is weak. Clone size appears in some rows only: once, few, many, or a class for an expanded clone.

CDR3 DNA: TGCGCCGGCAGCCCTCTGGGACAGGGAGGGACTGCTAACTATGGCTACACCTTC
CDR3 protein: CAGSPLGQGGTANYGYTF
J gene: TRBJ1-2
D gene: TRBD1
V gene: TRBV5-1
clone size: -

CDR3 DNA: TGCGCCAGCAGCCAAGATCTCTGGGGGGGCACCGGGGAGCTGTTTTTT
CDR3 protein: CASSQDLWGGTGELFF
J gene: TRBJ2-2
D gene: TRBD2
V gene: TRBV4-1
clone size: -

CDR3 DNA: TGCAGTGCTCCTACCGGGACTAGCTTTTATGAGCAGTTCTTC
CDR3 protein: CSAPTGTSFYEQFF
J gene: TRBJ2-1
D gene: TRBD2
V gene: TRBV20-1
clone size: -

CDR3 DNA: TGTGCCAGCAGCCAAGATCGGCGGGGGAGCACAGATACGCAGTATTTT
CDR3 protein: CASSQDRRGSTDTQYF
J gene: TRBJ2-3
D gene: TRBD2
V gene: TRBV3-1
clone size: -

CDR3 DNA: TGTGCCAGCAGTCCGGACAGGGGGAGCGGGAGTACCGTGGATACGCAGTATTTT
CDR3 protein: CASSPDRGSGSTVDTQYF
J gene: TRBJ2-3
D gene: TRBD1
V gene: TRBV28
clone size: few

CDR3 DNA: TGCAGTGCTAGGTCCGGGACAGGGGGTTTTAAGACCCAGTACTTC
CDR3 protein: CSARSGTGGFKTQYF
J gene: TRBJ2-5
D gene: TRBD1
V gene: TRBV20-1
clone size: many

CDR3 DNA: TGTGCCAGCGCGCCAGGGGGGGACTATGGCTACACCTTC
CDR3 protein: CASAPGGDYGYTF
J gene: TRBJ1-2
D gene: TRBD1
V gene: TRBV28
clone size: -

CDR3 DNA: TGTGCCAGCTCACCCCGGAGAGGGACGCGGTCTGTGAACACTGAAGCTTTCTTT
CDR3 protein: CASSPRRGTRSVNTEAFF
J gene: TRBJ1-1
D gene: -
V gene: TRBV18
clone size: few

CDR3 DNA: TGTGCCAGCAGCTTCCGCAGGACGGTCATCGCAGATACGCAGTATTTT
CDR3 protein: CASSFRRTVIADTQYF
J gene: TRBJ2-3
D gene: -
V gene: TRBV7-2
clone size: -

CDR3 DNA: TGCAGCGTTGGGGGACAGGGGTTCCATGAGCAGTTCTTC
CDR3 protein: CSVGGQGFHEQFF
J gene: TRBJ2-1
D gene: TRBD1
V gene: TRBV29-1
clone size: once

CDR3 DNA: TGTGCCAGCACCACGGGGGTCAGCACTGAAGCTTTCTTT
CDR3 protein: CASTTGVSTEAFF
J gene: TRBJ1-1
D gene: -
V gene: TRBV6-5
clone size: -

CDR3 DNA: TGTGCCAGCAGCCGAGGAGACAATCAGCCCCAGCATTTT
CDR3 protein: CASSRGDNQPQHF
J gene: TRBJ1-5
D gene: -
V gene: TRBV25-1
clone size: few

CDR3 DNA: TGTGCCAGCAGTTTAGAGGGCAGGGGGCATTTGGAAACTGAAGCTTTCTTT
CDR3 protein: CASSLEGRGHLETEAFF
J gene: TRBJ1-1
D gene: TRBD1
V gene: TRBV12-3/TRBV12-4
clone size: -

CDR3 DNA: TGCAGTGCTAGAAACCCGGCAGCTAGGAACACCGGGGAGCTGTTTTTT
CDR3 protein: CSARNPAARNTGELFF
J gene: TRBJ2-2
D gene: -
V gene: TRBV20-1
clone size: few

CDR3 DNA: TGCAGCGTTATCCCAGGGGACTATGGCTACACCTTC
CDR3 protein: CSVIPGDYGYTF
J gene: TRBJ1-2
D gene: -
V gene: TRBV29-1
clone size: -

CDR3 DNA: TGTGCCAGCAGTACGGGACCGAGCAATGAGCAGTTCTTC
CDR3 protein: CASSTGPSNEQFF
J gene: TRBJ2-1
D gene: -
V gene: TRBV28
clone size: many

CDR3 DNA: TGTGCCAGCGCTTGGGACCTCTATGGCTACACCTTC
CDR3 protein: CASAWDLYGYTF
J gene: TRBJ1-2
D gene: -
V gene: TRBV2
clone size: few

CDR3 DNA: TGTGCCGGCAGCTTAGCGCAAGAGACCCAGTACTTC
CDR3 protein: CAGSLAQETQYF
J gene: TRBJ2-5
D gene: -
V gene: TRBV7-9
clone size: -

CDR3 DNA: TGCGCCAGCAACCAAGATCGGGGAGAGGGAGATACGCAGTATTTT
CDR3 protein: CASNQDRGEGDTQYF
J gene: TRBJ2-3
D gene: -
V gene: TRBV4-1
clone size: -

CDR3 DNA: TGCAGTGCACCGGGACTCACGGCCGATACGCAGTATTTT
CDR3 protein: CSAPGLTADTQYF
J gene: TRBJ2-3
D gene: -
V gene: TRBV20-1
clone size: once

CDR3 DNA: TGTGCCAGCAGTCTGGGGACAGTTTCAACTAATGAAAAACTGTTTTTT
CDR3 protein: CASSLGTVSTNEKLFF
J gene: TRBJ1-4
D gene: TRBD1
V gene: TRBV12-3/TRBV12-4
clone size: -

CDR3 DNA: TGTGCCAGCAGCTTGCTTGGGACTAATGAAAAACTGTTTTTT
CDR3 protein: CASSLLGTNEKLFF
J gene: TRBJ1-4
D gene: -
V gene: TRBV7-9
clone size: -

CDR3 DNA: TGTGCCAGCAGCTTAGGGGACACTGGAAACACCATATATTTT
CDR3 protein: CASSLGDTGNTIYF
J gene: TRBJ1-3
D gene: -
V gene: TRBV7-9
clone size: many

CDR3 DNA: TGCGCCAGCAGCGCCAGGGAGGGTGGCTATGGCTACACCTTC
CDR3 protein: CASSAREGGYGYTF
J gene: TRBJ1-2
D gene: -
V gene: TRBV5-1
clone size: many

CDR3 DNA: TGTGCCAGCAGCTTACCTCGGGCAGGGCTCTATGGCTACACCTTC
CDR3 protein: CASSLPRAGLYGYTF
J gene: TRBJ1-2
D gene: -
V gene: TRBV5-4
clone size: -

CDR3 DNA: TGTGCCACCAGCAGGGACAGTACCTCTGGGGCCAACGTCCTGACTTTC
CDR3 protein: CATSRDSTSGANVLTF
J gene: TRBJ2-6
D gene: -
V gene: TRBV15
clone size: -

CDR3 DNA: TGCGCCACCAGCCCCGAGGTGGCGGGAGCCTCCTATAATGAGCAGTTCTTC
CDR3 protein: CATSPEVAGASYNEQFF
J gene: TRBJ2-1
D gene: TRBD2
V gene: TRBV4-1
clone size: -

CDR3 DNA: TGCAGTGCTAGAGGGGGCCGAGGGTCCTACAATGAGCAGTTCTTC
CDR3 protein: CSARGGRGSYNEQFF
J gene: TRBJ2-1
D gene: -
V gene: TRBV20-1
clone size: many

CDR3 DNA: TGCGCCAGCAGCCTGGCGCCCGGGACGGATTATGGCTACACCTTC
CDR3 protein: CASSLAPGTDYGYTF
J gene: TRBJ1-2
D gene: -
V gene: TRBV5-1
clone size: -

CDR3 DNA: TGTGCCAGCCAAAGGACTAGCGGCTCCTACGAGCAGTACTTC
CDR3 protein: CASQRTSGSYEQYF
J gene: TRBJ2-7
D gene: TRBD2
V gene: TRBV12-3/TRBV12-4
clone size: -

CDR3 DNA: TGTGCCAGCAGGTCCGGGTTGGGCACCGGGGAGCTGTTTTTT
CDR3 protein: CASRSGLGTGELFF
J gene: TRBJ2-2
D gene: -
V gene: TRBV7-2
clone size: few

CDR3 DNA: TGTGCCAGCAGCTTACAGGCCACCGGCTCCAATGAGCAGTACTTC
CDR3 protein: CASSLQATGSNEQYF
J gene: TRBJ2-5
D gene: -
V gene: TRBV5-5
clone size: -

CDR3 DNA: TGCGCCAGCAGCTTGGCGGGGGACTCCCCCAGGGATGAGCAGTTCTTC
CDR3 protein: CASSLAGDSPRDEQFF
J gene: TRBJ2-1
D gene: -
V gene: TRBV5-1
clone size: many

CDR3 DNA: TGTGCCGGGAGTGTATTGGGTTCATCGGCTTTCTTT
CDR3 protein: CAGSVLGSSAFF
J gene: TRBJ1-1
D gene: -
V gene: TRBV30
clone size: -

CDR3 DNA: TGTGCCAGCAGGGGGCAAACAGCTCCGCAGTACTTC
CDR3 protein: CASRGQTAPQYF
J gene: TRBJ2-5
D gene: -
V gene: TRBV7-2
clone size: once

CDR3 DNA: TGCGCCAGCAGCTCAGGACCGAACACCGGGGAGCTGTTTTTT
CDR3 protein: CASSSGPNTGELFF
J gene: TRBJ2-2
D gene: -
V gene: TRBV5-1
clone size: few

CDR3 DNA: TGTGCCAGCAGTTGGGAGGGGAATTCGGGGGAAAAACTGTTTTTT
CDR3 protein: CASSWEGNSGEKLFF
J gene: TRBJ1-4
D gene: -
V gene: TRBV28
clone size: few

CDR3 DNA: TGTGCCAGCAGTCAGCCAGGAGGGCGCTACAATGAGCAGTTCTTC
CDR3 protein: CASSQPGGRYNEQFF
J gene: TRBJ2-1
D gene: -
V gene: TRBV27
clone size: -

CDR3 DNA: TGTGCCAGCAGCTTGGCCCTGCTGGTTAATGAGCAGTTCTTC
CDR3 protein: CASSLALLVNEQFF
J gene: TRBJ2-1
D gene: -
V gene: TRBV11-2
clone size: many